This T cell receptor (beta chain) was observed in a study of beta chain features in type 1 diabetes. Study-wide context: The patient and healthy donor groups were comparable for age, gender and cell yields. Findings and limits, study-wide: Moderate but significant shortening of TCRB CDR3s was recorded in all four CD4+ subsets from Type 1 diabetes patients. A possible short-template PCR bias applies equally to patients and controls. Patients' naive, central memory and Treg TCRB repertoires seemed closer to one another than those of healthy donors.

One heparinised blood draw, averaging about 120 mL, came from each donor. The CDR3 extends over 16 amino acids. From germline, CDR1 is LNHDA and CDR2 SQIVND (reference sequence). Between the trimmed V and J ends, which lost 5 bases and 2 bases, there was a span of 18 bases. A note on this clone: Its antigen is currently unknown.

The sequenced template was cDNA made from the entire isolated RNA. Sequencing used immunoSEQ multiplex PCR; TCRdb keeps in-frame clones, though not all of them. The data show some 280,000 clones, with around an eighth seen just once and less than 0.02% held by the top ten. The gene calls are TRBV19 and TRBJ2-5, with TRBD2 as a possible D gene (6 bases). Sequencing was done on a sample of naive CD4+ T cells from blood. The receptor was derived from a man in his thirties or forties with type 1 diabetes. In DNA form, the CDR3 reads TGTGCCAGTAGTTTCGCAGGGACTGACGGACAAGAGACCCAGTACTTC. It specifies CASSFAGTDGQETQYF.